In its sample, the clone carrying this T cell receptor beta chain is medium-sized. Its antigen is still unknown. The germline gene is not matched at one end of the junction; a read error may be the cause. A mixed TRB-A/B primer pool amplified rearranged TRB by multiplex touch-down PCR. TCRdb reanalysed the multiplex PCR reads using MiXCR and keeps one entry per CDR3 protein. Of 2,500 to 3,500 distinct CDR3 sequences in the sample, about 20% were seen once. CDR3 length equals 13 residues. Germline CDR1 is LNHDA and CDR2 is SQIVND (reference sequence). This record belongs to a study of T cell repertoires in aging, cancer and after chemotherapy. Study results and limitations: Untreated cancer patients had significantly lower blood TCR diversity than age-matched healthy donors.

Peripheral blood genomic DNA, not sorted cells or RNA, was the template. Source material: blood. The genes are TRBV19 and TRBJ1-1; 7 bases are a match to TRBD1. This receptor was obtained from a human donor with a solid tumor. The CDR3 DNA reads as TGTGCCAGTTCTACAGGACAGGTCGCTAGGAAGGAGTTT. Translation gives CASSTGQVARKEF. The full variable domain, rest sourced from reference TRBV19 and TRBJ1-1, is DGGITQSPKYLFRKEGQNVTLSCEQNLNHDAMYWYRQDPGQGLRLIYYSQIVNDFQKGDIAEGYSVSREKKESFPLTVTSAQKNPTAFYLCASSTGQVARKEFGQGTRLTVV.